This paragraph reports one T cell receptor (beta chain). A few counts support this clonotype. No antigen is known for it. No base quality information exists; no much larger clone differs at one position. Explained via the paper, the treatment or condition label denotes: live attenuated yellow fever vaccine strain. Two biological replicates of bulk PBMCs were collected at each blood-draw timepoint. PBMCs were isolated from peripheral blood using a standard Ficoll-Paque protocol. RNA was extracted with TriZol from bulk PBMCs, CD4 and CD8 fractions, and dextramer-positive and dextramer-negative fractions. The data stem from a study of T cells after yellow fever vaccination (dated by TCRdb to about 2019). Study-level background: The SMART-Seq v4 Ultra Low Input RNA kit was used to prepare libraries from fractions with low cell numbers. Two healthy male donors, one aged 18 to 30 and one aged 30 to 40 years, made up the cohort. Bulk PBMC replicates and cell subsets were isolated from blood drawn at multiple timepoints before and after both primary and secondary immunization. To follow T-cell clones before and after both primary and booster YFV17D yellow fever vaccination, bulk TCR alpha and beta repertoires underwent longitudinal sequencing.

V is reduced by 2 bases and J by 8 bases, leaving a spacing of 16 bases between them. The germline V gene sets CDR1 to SGHRS and CDR2 to YFSETQ. From its cysteine to its phenylalanine, the CDR3 spans 14 amino acids. Solely the CDR3 DNA is kept, with 42 bases framed from the first base. Beyond this particular receptor, the publication reports: A small share of clonotypes was detected in both CD4 and CD8 compartments, with the overlap likely arising from convergent recombination. After the booster, most clones that had expanded after primary vaccination were detected again (roughly 95% of CD4 and 70% to 90% of CD8), suggesting broad maintenance of memory. Computational filtering was required because FACS-sorted repertoires could contain abundant contaminating clonotypes from the bulk population. Because only a couple of donors were included in the study, the extent to which the findings can be generalized is limited. Compared with the primary T-cell response, the secondary T-cell response was weaker but faster, peaking on day 5 rather than day 15.

Synthesis of TCR cDNA relied on 5'RACE template switching, a step that introduced a universal primer site along with unique molecular identifiers. Priming for cDNA synthesis came from both the TCR alpha and TCR beta constant segments. Libraries were amplified in two PCR steps, with sample barcodes and sequencing adapters added in the second step. Sequencing of libraries was done on Illumina HiSeq 2500 (2x100 bp) or NovaSeq (2x150 bp). For the original study's pipeline: Reads were demultiplexed and collapsed into UMI consensus sequences with MIGEC, and V(D)J alignment was performed with MiXCR. Vaccine-responding clonotypes were identified with edgeR using replicate PBMC samples, with FDR below 0.01 and a log2 fold change above 5 up to day 15 being required. Each bulk clonotype was labeled CD4 or CD8 based on which sequenced repertoire, CD4 or CD8, contained the clonotype at higher abundance. TCRdb took the public reads, trimmed them with fastp at Q25, ran MiXCR for clone calling and kept in-frame beta chains. CDR3 protein duplicates are merged, each entry listing the most common genes and DNA. The V and J calls, along with clone size, are taken from TCRdb and not from the paper's own processing. Counted in this sample were roughly 330,000 distinct CDR3 sequences; approximately 7% of them appeared once. 15% to 20% of the sample rests with the top ten.

The sequencing used PBMCs, collected around 45 days after the first yellow fever vaccination. The clonotype originates from a man between 18 and 29 years old who received the YFV17D yellow fever vaccine. The rearranged chain carries TRBV5-1 and TRBJ1-2; a tentative D match to TRBD1 spans 6 bases. CDR3 region: CASSFGGGQQGYTF. The nucleotide sequence is TGCGCCAGCAGCTTTGGTGGGGGGCAGCAAGGCTACACCTTC.